The rows below give T cell receptor beta chains drawn from one sample of a study of OX40 agonist ivuxolimab in advanced cancers. TCRdb keeps only in-frame clones here, not all; method: immunoSEQ multiplex PCR. This repertoire shows around 95,000 clones, about 92% found once; its top ten account for around 0.25%. The material sequenced was CD4+ or CD8+ T cells sorted from blood, taken in a trial of the OX40 agonist ivuxolimab. These receptors all stem from an adult with an advanced solid tumor such as melanoma, head and neck, liver or kidney cancer. CDR3s include the opening cysteine and the closing phenylalanine or tryptophan. Fields, in order: J gene, V gene, D gene, CDR3 protein. The D gene is left open where the match is weak.

>TRBJ2-3|TRBV7-9|TRBD2
CASSLAGGSLTDTQYF
>TRBJ1-5|TRBV30|.
CAWSLTGGDQPQHF
>TRBJ1-5|TRBV2|.
CASSEGSPQHF
>TRBJ1-1|TRBV6-4|.
CASRETDSNTEAFF
>TRBJ2-2|TRBV28|.
CASNVVTGELFF
>TRBJ2-1|TRBV6-5|TRBD2
CASSYSWEGERFF
>TRBJ2-3|TRBV5-6|.
CASSLVESDTQYF
>TRBJ2-3|TRBV4-3|.
CASSYGRAGADTQYF
>TRBJ1-4|TRBV4-1|.
CASSRPGATNEKLFF
>TRBJ2-5|TRBV7-9|.
CASSAQETQYF
>TRBJ2-5|TRBV7-9|.
CASSLTRVAQETQYF
>TRBJ2-5|TRBV29-1|.
CSVENGGETQYF
>TRBJ1-3|TRBV5-1|.
CASSFSPPAGDGNTIYF
>TRBJ1-1|TRBV5-1|.
CASRVGTMNTEAFF
>TRBJ2-1|TRBV4-3|.
CASSQDWRAATINEQFF
>TRBJ2-5|TRBV10-3|.
CAISDYLGQETQYF
>TRBJ1-1|TRBV28|TRBD1
CASSLYLWGSGTGGTEAFF
>TRBJ2-7|TRBV7-3|.
CASSLQPEGEQYF
>TRBJ2-5|TRBV15|TRBD2
CATSRASGGAGQQQETQYF
>TRBJ2-1|TRBV11-2|TRBD1
CASSPGQGNYNEQFF
>TRBJ2-6|TRBV6-6|.
CASSTPSGANVLTF
>TRBJ1-6|TRBV28|.
CASTLPQLNSPLHF
>TRBJ1-5|TRBV18|.
CASSPFNQPQHF